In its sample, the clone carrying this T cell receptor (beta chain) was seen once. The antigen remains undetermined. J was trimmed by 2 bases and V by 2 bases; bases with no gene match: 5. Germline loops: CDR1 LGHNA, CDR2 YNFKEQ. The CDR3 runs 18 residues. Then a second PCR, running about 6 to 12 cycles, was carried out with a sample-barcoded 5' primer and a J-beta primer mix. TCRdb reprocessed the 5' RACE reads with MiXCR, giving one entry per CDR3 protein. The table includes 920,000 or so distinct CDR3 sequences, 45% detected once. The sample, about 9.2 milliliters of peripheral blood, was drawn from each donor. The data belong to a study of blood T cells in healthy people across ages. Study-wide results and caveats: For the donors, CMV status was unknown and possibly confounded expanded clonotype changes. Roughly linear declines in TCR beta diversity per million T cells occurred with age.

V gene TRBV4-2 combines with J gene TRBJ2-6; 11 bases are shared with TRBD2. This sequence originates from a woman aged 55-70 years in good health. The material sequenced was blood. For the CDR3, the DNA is TGTGCCAGCAGCCAACAACTAGCGGGAGAGGCTGGGGCCAACGTCCTGACTTTC. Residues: CASSQQLAGEAGANVLTF.